The clone carrying this T cell receptor beta chain was picked up many times. This record belongs to a study of early T cells in non-severe SARS-CoV-2 infection. Across the whole study: Sequencing of unsorted whole blood was done on bulk RNA, leaving chains unpaired.

In TCRdb, the 5' RACE reads were re-called with MiXCR into one record per CDR3 protein. The sample lists some 33,000 distinct CDR3 sequences; around 5% were seen once. Sequencing input: whole blood. This receptor was obtained from an adult who was a healthcare worker with PCR-confirmed SARS-CoV-2 infection or an uninfected control (not recorded which).

The CDR3 sequence is CASSYGSSYNSPLHF. Here the CDR3 DNA reads TGTGCCAGCAGTTACGGGTCCTCCTATAATTCACCCCTCCACTTT. This chain links TRBV6-5 with TRBJ1-6, with D unresolved. The CDR3 runs 15 residues. Trimming left V 2 bases short and J 0 bases short, with 5 bases between. CDR1 and CDR2 (germline): MNHEY, SVGAGI.